This entry lists 14 T cell receptor beta chains sequenced from one sample in a study of Graves' ophthalmopathy and Graves' hyperthyroidism. Researchers took RNA transcripts and amplified TCR beta CDR3 regions from them. Second-round multiplex PCR followed a first-round RT-PCR using HTBI primers. TCRdb analysed the multiplex PCR reads with MiXCR anew, one entry per CDR3 protein. Found here are hundreds of thousands of distinct CDR3 sequences, over 40% of them singletons; the top ten hold under 3.5%. The specimen sequenced was peripheral blood. Receptors originate from an adult man with Graves' ophthalmopathy.

As concerns this clonotype: Sequence at one end of the junction differs from germline and may be a read error. This chain uses TRBV12-3 or TRBV12-4 with TRBJ2-7, with D uncertain. This CDR3 region has 12 residues. The CDR3 sequence is CASSPRPYEQHF. The DNA for the CDR3 is TGTGCCAGCAGTCCACGGCCCTACGAGCAGCACTTC.

This clonotype was counted a single time. The rearrangement links TRBV5-6 to TRBJ1-5, with 7 bases identical to TRBD1. CDR3 length: 14 residues. CDR1 is SGHDT, CDR2 YYEEEE, per germline. V lost 4 bases and J lost 11; bases outside the gene matches: 12. CDR3 residues: CASSVQGSAETQHF. For the CDR3, the DNA is TGTGCCAGCAGCGTACAGGGGTCCGCGGAGACCCAGCATTTT.

This chain joins TRBV19 and TRBJ2-1; no firm D call. With 3 bases removed from V and 0 bases from J, the gap between germline ends came to 9 bases. The CDR3 covers 15 residues. Germline V gives CDR1 LNHDA, CDR2 SQIVND (reference sequence). As DNA, the CDR3 is TGTGCCAGTAGTATGACCAGGAGCTCCTACAATGAGCAGTTCTTC. Its translation: CASSMTRSSYNEQFF.

This clonotype was seen many times. This chain connects TRBV7-9 to TRBJ2-5; a possible D gene is TRBD1 (5 bases). Germline V gives CDR1 SEHNR, CDR2 FQNEAQ (reference sequence). Trimming removed 5 bases at V and 2 bases at J, with 9 bases between. The CDR3 length is 13 residues. The CDR3 DNA is TGTGCCAGCAGCGCCGACAGACAAGAGACCCAGTACTTC. Its protein is CASSADRQETQYF. Complete variable domain (other parts from reference TRBV7-9 and TRBJ2-5): DTGVSQNPRHKITKRGQNVTFRCDPISEHNRLYWYRQTLGQGPEFLTYFQNEAQLEKSRLLSDRFSAERPKGSFSTLEIQRTEQGDSAMYLCASSADRQETQYFGPGTRLLVL.

This clonotype turned up a few times. The chain couples TRBV15 to TRBJ2-3; 16 positions agree with TRBD2. With 7 bases clipped from V and 2 bases from J, the junction kept 12 bases outside the gene matches. The CDR3 is 19 residues long. CDR1 is LNHNV, CDR2 YYDKDF, per germline (reference sequence). The CDR3 DNA is TGTGCCACCAAAGGGACTAGCGGGGGGGCCCGGTCTTTCACAGATACGCAGTATTTT. Its protein product is CATKGTSGGARSFTDTQYF. The entire variable domain, with the rest obtained from reference TRBV15 and TRBJ2-3, is as follows: DAMVIQNPRYQVTQFGKPVTLSCSQTLNHNVMYWYQQKSSQAPKLLFHYYDKDFNNEADTPDNFQSRRPNTSFCFLDIRSPGLGDTAMYLCATKGTSGGARSFTDTQYFGPGTRLTVL.

Details on this clonotype: One base away lies a much larger clone, so this may be a sequencing read error. This rearrangement joins TRBV7-2 to TRBJ1-2; 7 bases agree with TRBD1. The germline gives CDR1 SGHTA, CDR2 FQGNSA. The CDR3 spans 14 residues. CDR3 in amino acids: CASSRDRFNYGNTF. For the CDR3, the DNA is TGCGCCAGCAGCCGGGACAGATTTAACTATGGCAACACCTTC.

This clonotype was observed many times. The V gene is TRBV29-1, the J gene TRBJ2-5, with D perhaps matching TRBD1 (7 bases). Germline CDR1 is SQVTM and CDR2 is ANQGSEA. The CDR3 is 14 amino acids. V dropped 7 bases and J dropped 0 bases, with 15 bases sitting between them. The CDR3 DNA reads TGCAGCGCCTCCAGGGGGGTGTACCAAGAGACCCAGTACTTC. It encodes CSASRGVYQETQYF.

CDR3 in DNA: TGTGCCATCAGTGGCGGGACAGGGCATGTTGGCTACACCTTC. Protein: CAISGGTGHVGYTF. This chain connects TRBV10-3 to TRBJ1-2; 9 bases fit TRBD1. The CDR3 spans 14 residues. Germline-derived CDR1 and CDR2 are ENHRY and SYGVKD. V shed 4 bases, J shed 7 bases, and the junction held 7 bases outside the gene matches.

This clonotype was observed at least ten times. In DNA form, the CDR3 reads TGCAGCGTTGAAGGGTCCGGGGGGCATACTGAAGCTTTCTTT. Residues: CSVEGSGGHTEAFF. The rearrangement links TRBV29-1 to TRBJ1-1; perhaps TRBD1 as D (6 bases). Germline lookup yields CDR1 SQVTM and CDR2 ANQGSEA. The CDR3 is 14 amino acids. Deletions cut 1 base from V and 5 bases from J, with 14 bases between.

This clonotype has just a few counts. The genes are TRBV12-3 or TRBV12-4 and TRBJ2-7, with 8 bases matching TRBD1. With 10 bases clipped from V and 6 bases from J, the junction kept 11 bases outside the gene matches. This CDR3 contains 13 residues. The CDR3 region is CATSRQGNGEQYF. DNA of the CDR3: TGTGCCACCTCTCGACAGGGGAACGGCGAGCAGTACTTC.

This clonotype was detected many times. The V call is TRBV20-1, the J call TRBJ1-2; 7 positions match TRBD1. Germline lookup yields CDR1 DFQATT and CDR2 SNEGSKA (reference sequence). With V trimmed by 6 bases and J by 8 bases, 15 bases remained unmatched. CDR3 size: 14 residues. The DNA of the CDR3 is TGCAGTGCCAGCCCCGACAGGGAGGTATGGGGCTACACCTTC. It codes for CSASPDREVWGYTF.

This chain connects TRBV5-5 to TRBJ2-5; unclear D gene. From germline, CDR1 is SGHKS and CDR2 YYEKEE (reference sequence). The CDR3 is 13 residues long. V lost 0 bases and J 4 bases, leaving 7 bases between the germline ends. This CDR3 is CASSLGALETQYF. CDR3 sequence (DNA): TGTGCCAGCAGCTTGGGGGCATTAGAGACCCAGTACTTC.

Comments on this clonotype: At one boundary the junction diverges from the germline segment, which might be a read error. The chain is built from TRBV2 and TRBJ2-2; no clear D. The CDR3 runs 11 residues. Per germline, CDR1 SNHLY and CDR2 FYNNEI. CDR3 coding DNA: TGTGCCAGCGGAAGTCCCGGCGAGCTGTTTTTT. It encodes CASGSPGELFF.

J is TRBJ1-6 and V is TRBV9; unclear D gene. The germline gives CDR1 SGDLS, CDR2 YYNGEE. Trimming took off 10 bases at V and 5 bases at J, with 16 bases between the two ends. This CDR3 region has 14 residues. DNA of the CDR3: TGTGCCTGGACCCGTGACACCGATAATTCACCCCTCCACTTT. Its translation: CAWTRDTDNSPLHF.